This entry lists 24 T cell receptor beta chains sequenced from one sample in a study of T cells in Graves' hyperthyroidism and ophthalmopathy. It was RNA transcripts that yielded the amplified TCR beta CDR3 regions. The HTBI set primed first-round TCR CDR3 RT-PCR. MiXCR was run by TCRdb on the multiplex PCR reads, yielding one entry per CDR3 protein. Counted here are under 250,000 distinct CDR3 sequences, 17% occurring once; the ten biggest clones make up 50%. What was sequenced was blood. These receptors all come from a man aged 50 to 60 with Graves' hyperthyroidism.

This clonotype has ten or more counts. The gene calls are TRBV5-5 and TRBJ2-1; 9 nucleotides agree with TRBD2. Germline V gene data show CDR1 as SGHKS and CDR2 as YYEKEE (reference sequence). With V trimmed by 0 bases and J by 1 base, 5 bases remained unmatched. CDR3 length: 17 residues. The CDR3 DNA reads as TGTGCCAGCAGCTTGGCGGCTAGCGGGACTTCCTACAATGAGCAGTTCTTC. Amino acids: CASSLAASGTSYNEQFF.

This clonotype was detected ten times or more. The V call is TRBV20-1, the J call TRBJ1-1; 12 bases line up with TRBD1. This CDR3 has 15 residues. Looked up from germline, CDR1 is DFQATT and CDR2 is SNEGSKA (reference sequence). The CDR3 sequence: CSPGQGAGVAAEAFF. The CDR3 DNA follows: TGCAGCCCGGGACAGGGGGCGGGAGTCGCCGCGGAAGCTTTCTTT.

This clonotype was found many times. The chain uses TRBV28 and TRBJ2-3; D is uncertain. Germline V gene sequence: CDR1 MDHEN, CDR2 SYDVKM. Deletions cut 3 bases from V and 2 bases from J, with 9 bases between. CDR3 size: 14 residues. The CDR3 region has the DNA TGTGCCAGCAGTTTCCCCCAAAACACAGATACGCAGTATTTT. It codes for CASSFPQNTDTQYF.

In this sample, this clonotype turned up a few times. V usage is TRBV10-3 and J usage is TRBJ2-7; D is uncertain. Trimming took off 3 bases at V and 0 bases at J, with 9 bases between the two ends. CDR1 and CDR2 from the germline V gene are ENHRY and SYGVKD. The CDR3 covers 14 residues. The CDR3 DNA sequence: TGTGCCATCAGTGAAGACGGTGGCTCCTACGAGCAGTACTTC. Its translation: CAISEDGGSYEQYF.

Ten or more counts support this clonotype. The chain employs TRBV20-1 and TRBJ1-2, with D perhaps matching TRBD1 (6 bases). Germline values: CDR1 DFQATT, CDR2 SNEGSKA (reference sequence). The CDR3 totals 12 residues. Trimming removed 3 bases at V and 5 bases at J, with 10 bases between. The CDR3 region is CSASVQGYGYTF. The CDR3 DNA follows: TGCAGTGCTAGTGTTCAGGGGTATGGCTACACCTTC.

V and J are TRBV6-1 and TRBJ2-1; 11 positions match TRBD2. Germline values: CDR1 MNHNS, CDR2 SASEGT. After removal of 6 bases from V and 5 bases from J, the junction contained 6 bases not matched to a gene. This CDR3 spans 15 amino acids. CDR3 in amino acids: CASRTGLAEDNEQFF. The CDR3 DNA reads TGTGCCAGCAGGACGGGACTAGCGGAAGACAATGAGCAGTTCTTC.

The sample holds many counts of this clonotype. This chain links TRBV27 with TRBJ2-7; no firm D call. V was shortened by 0 bases and J by 5 bases, with 11 bases between the two germline ends. This CDR3 is built from 14 residues. The V gene's germline CDR1 is MNHEY and CDR2 SMNVEV (reference sequence). The CDR3 sequence: CASSLSRHSHEQYF. The CDR3 nucleotides read TGTGCCAGCAGTTTATCGCGGCATAGCCACGAGCAGTACTTC.

This clonotype was seen only a few times. The chain combines TRBV7-2 with TRBJ2-7, with 7 bases lining up with TRBD1. The CDR3 length is 13 residues. The V gene's germline CDR1 is SGHTA and CDR2 FQGNSA. V lost 5 bases to trimming and J lost 6 bases; unmatched junction nucleotides: 7. CDR3 sequence (DNA): TGTGCCAGCAGCGCTACCACAGGGGTCGAGCAGTACTTC. Amino acids: CASSATTGVEQYF.

This clonotype appeared a few times. The chain uses TRBV7-2 and TRBJ1-3; 10 bases agree with TRBD1. V shed 5 bases, J shed 0 bases, and the junction held 4 bases outside the gene matches. This CDR3 has 16 residues. Germline V gene data show CDR1 as SGHTA and CDR2 as FQGNSA. The CDR3 sequence is CASSPRTGGSGNTIYF. Written as DNA, the CDR3 is TGTGCCAGCAGCCCGAGGACAGGGGGCTCTGGAAACACCATATATTTT.

Regarding this clonotype: At one of its ends the junction is not consistent with the germline gene, which may arise from a read error. The gene calls are TRBV9 and TRBJ2-5; perhaps TRBD2 as D (6 bases). Germline CDR1 and CDR2: SGDLS and YYNGEE. The CDR3 consists of 15 residues. The CDR3 nucleotides read TGTACCAGCAGCGTAGTTGGGGGGAGCGGAGAGACCCAGTACTTC. The encoded protein is CTSSVVGGSGETQYF. Looking up the rest from reference TRBV9 and TRBJ2-5 gives the full variable domain: DSGVTQTPKHLITATGQRVTLRCSPRSGDLSVYWYQQSLDQGLQFLIQYYNGEERAKGNILERFSAQQFPDLHSELNLSSLELGDSALYFCTSSVVGGSGETQYFGPGTRLLVL.

This clonotype occurred many times. The CDR3 nucleotides are TGTGCCATCAAGGAGAAGGCAGATCTAGCCAAAAACATTCAGTACTTC. Amino acids: CAIKEKADLAKNIQYF. The chain combines TRBV10-3 with TRBJ2-4, with D hard to call. The germline V and J ends were trimmed by 7 bases and 0 bases, with 16 bases remaining between them. CDR1 and CDR2 from the germline V gene are ENHRY and SYGVKD. The CDR3 length is 16 residues.

V gene TRBV19 combines with J gene TRBJ1-5; TRBD1 aligns across 7 bases. This CDR3 is built from 13 residues. Unmatched junction bases numbered 1, after V lost 3 bases and J lost 5 bases. In germline, CDR1 is LNHDA, CDR2 SQIVND (reference sequence). In nucleotides, the CDR3 is TGTGCCAGTAGTATTGACAGGGATCAGCCCCAGCATTTT. Translated, it gives CASSIDRDQPQHF.

At least ten counts were recorded for this clonotype. This chain joins TRBV13 and TRBJ2-3; 8 bases fit TRBD2. After removal of 4 bases from V and 2 bases from J, the junction contained 8 bases not matched to a gene. CDR3 length: 16 residues. CDR1 is PRHDT, CDR2 FYEKMQ, per germline (reference sequence). The CDR3, as DNA: TGTGCCAGCAGCTCCCAGTGGCGGGAGGACACAGATACGCAGTATTTT. It encodes CASSSQWREDTDTQYF.

The rearrangement links TRBV4-3 to TRBJ2-1; maybe TRBD2 (6 bases). Germline V CDR1 and CDR2: LGHNA, YSLEER. Trimming removed 0 bases at V and 7 bases at J, with 16 bases between. The CDR3 loop spans 16 amino acids. The DNA for the CDR3 is TGCGCCAGCAGCCAAGATCTCGGGACTCCCCGTAATGAGCAGTTCTTC. Its translation is CASSQDLGTPRNEQFF.

In this sample, this clonotype turned up a few times. The chain recombines TRBV4-1 with TRBJ2-1; 9 positions agree with TRBD2. Germline V gives CDR1 MGHRA, CDR2 YSYEKL. This CDR3 is built from 17 residues. V dropped 0 bases and J dropped 2; count of bases not matched to a gene: 5. The chain's CDR3 is CASSQDPPSGTYNEQFF. For the CDR3, the DNA is TGCGCCAGCAGCCAAGACCCACCTAGCGGGACCTACAATGAGCAGTTCTTC.

The V and J genes are TRBV9 and TRBJ2-7; tentatively, D is TRBD1 (5 bases). Germline V gene sequence: CDR1 SGDLS, CDR2 YYNGEE. V was shortened by 6 bases and J by 0 bases, with 16 bases between the two germline ends. CDR3 length: 15 residues. The DNA for the CDR3 is TGTGCCAGCAAATTGGGGCGCCTTCCCTCCTACGAGCAGTACTTC. This codes for CASKLGRLPSYEQYF.

J is TRBJ2-7 and V is TRBV5-1; D is ambiguous. Trimming shortened V by 0 bases and J by 7 bases, and 5 bases separated the two germline ends. Germline V lookup: CDR1 SGHRS, CDR2 YFSETQ. This CDR3 comprises 11 residues. DNA for the CDR3: TGCGCCAGCAGCTTGGCGAGGGAGCAGTACTTC. The encoded protein is CASSLAREQYF.

The rearrangement links TRBV3-1 to TRBJ2-7, with 10 bases matching TRBD2. This CDR3 is 15 amino acids long. After removal of 2 bases from V and 5 bases from J, the junction contained 6 bases not matched to a gene. Germline-derived CDR1 and CDR2 are LGHDT and YNNKEL (reference sequence). DNA for the CDR3: TGTGCCAGCAGCCAACGGGCTAGCGGGAGCCACGAGCAGTACTTC. Translation: CASSQRASGSHEQYF.

This chain joins TRBV6-2 or TRBV6-3 and TRBJ1-5, with D possibly TRBD1 on 5 matching bases. V was trimmed by 5 bases and J by 0 bases, leaving 14 bases between them. There are 16 residues in the CDR3. CDR1 MNHEY and CDR2 SVGEGT come from the germline V gene. Written as DNA, the CDR3 is TGTGCCAGCAGTCGCGGGGGAAAGTATAGCAATCAGCCCCAGCATTTT. It translates to CASSRGGKYSNQPQHF.

A few counts support this clonotype. V usage is TRBV5-5 and J usage is TRBJ2-1; D is possibly TRBD2 (6 bases). V dropped 0 bases and J dropped 0 bases, with 13 bases sitting between them. Germline CDR1 reads SGHKS; CDR2 reads YYEKEE (reference sequence). The CDR3 is made up of 17 amino acids. CDR3 nucleotide sequence: TGTGCCAGCAGCTTGGGGCCCCCTAGCGTCTCCTACAATGAGCAGTTCTTC. It encodes CASSLGPPSVSYNEQFF.

This clonotype was observed at least ten times. The genes are TRBV30 and TRBJ2-1, with D perhaps TRBD1 (6 bases). CDR1 is GTSNPN, CDR2 SVGIG, per germline (reference sequence). Trimming took 3 bases from V and 2 from J, leaving 8 bases between them. The CDR3 sequence is 13 residues long. The CDR3 DNA sequence: TGTGCCTGGAGCAGGGGCGCCTACAATGAGCAGTTCTTC. Protein: CAWSRGAYNEQFF.

This clonotype was counted a few times. The chain links TRBV28 to TRBJ1-2; D gene unclear. The CDR3 totals 17 residues. Trimming cost V 3 bases and J 2 bases, with 19 bases left between them. Per germline, CDR1 MDHEN and CDR2 SYDVKM. The CDR3 sequence is CASSFQSGRVVNYGYTF. DNA for the CDR3: TGTGCCAGCAGTTTCCAGAGCGGGAGAGTTGTGAACTATGGCTACACCTTC.

This clonotype was observed many times. The genes are TRBV28 and TRBJ1-6, with 8 bases that match TRBD1. The CDR3 length is 16 residues. CDR1 MDHEN and CDR2 SYDVKM come from the germline V gene. The V and J ends lost 3 bases and 4 bases, in that order; junction bases with no gene match: 5. Here the CDR3 DNA reads TGTGCCAGCAGTTTTGGGGACAGGAGTTATAATTCACCCCTCCACTTT. Its translation: CASSFGDRSYNSPLHF.

The J gene is TRBJ2-1, the V gene TRBV7-2; 14 bases map to TRBD2. CDR1 is SGHTA and CDR2 is FQGNSA in the germline V gene. The CDR3 loop spans 16 amino acids. V was clipped by 5 bases and J by 8 bases; unmatched bases: 8. The CDR3 DNA is TGTGCCAGCAGCCGACCGGGACTAGCGGGAGCGGATGAGCAGTTCTTC. This encodes CASSRPGLAGADEQFF.